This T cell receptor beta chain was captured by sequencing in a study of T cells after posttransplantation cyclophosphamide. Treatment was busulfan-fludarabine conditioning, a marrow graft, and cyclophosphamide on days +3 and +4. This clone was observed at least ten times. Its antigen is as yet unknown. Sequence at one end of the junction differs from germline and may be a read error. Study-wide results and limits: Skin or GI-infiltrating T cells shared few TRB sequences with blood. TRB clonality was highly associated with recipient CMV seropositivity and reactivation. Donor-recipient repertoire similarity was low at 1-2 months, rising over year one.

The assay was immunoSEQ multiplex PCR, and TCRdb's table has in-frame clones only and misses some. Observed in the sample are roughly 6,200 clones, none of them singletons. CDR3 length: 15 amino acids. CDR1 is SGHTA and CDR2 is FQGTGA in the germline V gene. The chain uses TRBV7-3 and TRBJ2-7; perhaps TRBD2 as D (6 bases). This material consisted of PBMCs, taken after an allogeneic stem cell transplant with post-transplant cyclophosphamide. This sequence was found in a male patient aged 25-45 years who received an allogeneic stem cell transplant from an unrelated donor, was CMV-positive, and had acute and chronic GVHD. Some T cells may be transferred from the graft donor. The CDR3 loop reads CASSSTGGSTYEQYF. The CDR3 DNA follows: TGTGCTAGCAGCTCTACTGGGGGGAGTACCTACGAGCAGTACTTC.